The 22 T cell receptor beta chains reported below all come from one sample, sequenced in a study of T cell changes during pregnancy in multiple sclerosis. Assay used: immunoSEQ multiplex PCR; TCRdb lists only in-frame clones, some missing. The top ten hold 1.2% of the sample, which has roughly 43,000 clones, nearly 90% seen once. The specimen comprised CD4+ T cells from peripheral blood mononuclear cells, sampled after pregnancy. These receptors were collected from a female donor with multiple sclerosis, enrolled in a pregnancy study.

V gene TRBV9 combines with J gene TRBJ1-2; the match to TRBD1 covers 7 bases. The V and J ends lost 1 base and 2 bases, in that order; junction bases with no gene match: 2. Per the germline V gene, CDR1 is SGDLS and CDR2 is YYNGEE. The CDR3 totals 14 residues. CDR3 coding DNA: TGTGCCAGCAGCGTAATGACAGGGAACTATGGCTACACCTTC. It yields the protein CASSVMTGNYGYTF.

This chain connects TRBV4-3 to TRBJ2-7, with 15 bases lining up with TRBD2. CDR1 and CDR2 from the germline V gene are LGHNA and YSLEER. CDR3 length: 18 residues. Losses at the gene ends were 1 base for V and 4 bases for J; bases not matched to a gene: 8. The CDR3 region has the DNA TGCGCCAGCAGCCAAGGGACACCGGGACTAGCGGGAGGATACGAGCAGTACTTC. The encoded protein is CASSQGTPGLAGGYEQYF.

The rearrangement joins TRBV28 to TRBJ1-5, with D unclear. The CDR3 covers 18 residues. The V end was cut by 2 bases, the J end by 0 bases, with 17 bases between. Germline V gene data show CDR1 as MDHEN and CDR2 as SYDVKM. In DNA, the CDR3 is TGTGCCAGCAGTTTACCAGGAGGGCAGATTTATAGCAATCAGCCCCAGCATTTT. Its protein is CASSLPGGQIYSNQPQHF.

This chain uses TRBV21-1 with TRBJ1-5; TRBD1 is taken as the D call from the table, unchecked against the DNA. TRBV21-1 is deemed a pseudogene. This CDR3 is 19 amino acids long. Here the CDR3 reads CATNLLPGQGAIGNQPQHF. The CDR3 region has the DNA TGTGCCACCAACCTCCTCCCGGGACAGGGTGCGATAGGTAATCAGCCCCAGCATTTT.

The CDR3 coding sequence is TGTGCCAGCAGCGAATACGCAGGGGTTCAGCCCCAGCATTTT. Encoded protein: CASSEYAGVQPQHF. The genes are TRBV7-3 and TRBJ1-5; TRBD1 is a possible D gene (6 bases). Germline lookup yields CDR1 SGHTA and CDR2 FQGTGA. The CDR3 runs to 14 residues. V lost 5 bases to trimming and J lost 6 bases, with 14 bases between them.

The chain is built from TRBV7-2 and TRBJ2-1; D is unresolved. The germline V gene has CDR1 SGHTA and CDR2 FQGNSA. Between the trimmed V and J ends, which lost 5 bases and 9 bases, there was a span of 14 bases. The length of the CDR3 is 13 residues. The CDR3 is CASSPNTWSEQFF. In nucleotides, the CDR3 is TGTGCCAGCAGCCCCAACACCTGGAGTGAGCAGTTCTTC.

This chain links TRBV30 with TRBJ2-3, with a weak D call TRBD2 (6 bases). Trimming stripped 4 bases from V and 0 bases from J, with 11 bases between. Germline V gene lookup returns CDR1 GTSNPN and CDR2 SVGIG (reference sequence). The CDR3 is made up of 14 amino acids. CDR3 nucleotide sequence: TGTGCCTGGACACCGGGACTCAGCACAGATACGCAGTATTTT. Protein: CAWTPGLSTDTQYF.

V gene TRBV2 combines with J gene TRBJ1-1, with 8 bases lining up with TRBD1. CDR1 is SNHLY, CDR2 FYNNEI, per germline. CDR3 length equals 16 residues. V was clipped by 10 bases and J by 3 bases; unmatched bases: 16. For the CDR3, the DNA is TGTGCCACACAAGAGGCTACAGGGGGAGGGGACACTGAAGCTTTCTTT. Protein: CATQEATGGGDTEAFF.

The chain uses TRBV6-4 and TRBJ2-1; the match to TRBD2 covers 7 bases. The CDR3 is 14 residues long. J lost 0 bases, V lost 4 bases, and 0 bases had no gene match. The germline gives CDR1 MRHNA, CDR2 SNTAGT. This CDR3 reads CASSGGSSYNEQFF. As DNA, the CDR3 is TGTGCCAGCAGTGGCGGGAGCTCCTACAATGAGCAGTTCTTC.

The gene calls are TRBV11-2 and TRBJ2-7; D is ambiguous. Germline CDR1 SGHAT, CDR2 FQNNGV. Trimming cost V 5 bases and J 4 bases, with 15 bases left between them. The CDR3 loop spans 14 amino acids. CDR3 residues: CASSRSRNTYEQYF. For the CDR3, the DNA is TGTGCCAGCAGCCGTTCGCGGAATACTTACGAGCAGTACTTC.

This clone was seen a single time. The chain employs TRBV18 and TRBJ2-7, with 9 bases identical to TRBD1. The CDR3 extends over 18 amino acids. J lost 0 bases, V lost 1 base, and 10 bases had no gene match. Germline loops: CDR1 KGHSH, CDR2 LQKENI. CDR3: CASSPLPSTGGFSYEQYF. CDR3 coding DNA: TGTGCCAGCTCACCACTCCCTTCTACAGGGGGCTTCTCCTACGAGCAGTACTTC.

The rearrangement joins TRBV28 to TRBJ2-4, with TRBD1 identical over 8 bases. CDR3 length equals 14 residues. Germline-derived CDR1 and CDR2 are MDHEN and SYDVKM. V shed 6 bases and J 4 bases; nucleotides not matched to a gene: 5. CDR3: CASRHRQGKNIQYF. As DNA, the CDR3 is TGTGCCAGCAGGCACCGACAGGGGAAAAACATTCAGTACTTC.

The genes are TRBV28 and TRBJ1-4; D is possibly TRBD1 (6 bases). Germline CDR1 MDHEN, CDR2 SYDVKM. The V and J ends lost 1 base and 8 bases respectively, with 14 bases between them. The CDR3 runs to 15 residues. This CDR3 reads CASSLSQGGNEKLFF. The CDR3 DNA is TGTGCCAGCAGTTTATCCCAAGGGGGTAACGAAAAACTGTTTTTT.

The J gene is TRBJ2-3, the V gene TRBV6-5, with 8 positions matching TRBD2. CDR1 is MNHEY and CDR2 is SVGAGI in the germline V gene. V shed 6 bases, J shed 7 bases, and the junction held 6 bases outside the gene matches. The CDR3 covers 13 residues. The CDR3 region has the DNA TGTGCCAGCAGGCCCGGGGGGGCTTATACGCAGTATTTT. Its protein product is CASRPGGAYTQYF.

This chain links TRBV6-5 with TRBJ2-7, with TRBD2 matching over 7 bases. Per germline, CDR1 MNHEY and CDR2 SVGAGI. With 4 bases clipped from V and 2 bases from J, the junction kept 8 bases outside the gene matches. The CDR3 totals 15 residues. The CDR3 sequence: CASSSEGGLPYEQYF. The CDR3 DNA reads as TGTGCCAGCAGTTCAGAGGGAGGGTTACCCTACGAGCAGTACTTC.

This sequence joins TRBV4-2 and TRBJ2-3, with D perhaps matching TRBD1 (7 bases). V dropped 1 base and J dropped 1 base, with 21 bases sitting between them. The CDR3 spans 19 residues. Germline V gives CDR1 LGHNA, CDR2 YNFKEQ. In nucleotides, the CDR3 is TGTGCCAGCAGCCAAGTCACTTCGGGGCGCGGGACAGGCACAGATACGCAGTATTTT. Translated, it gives CASSQVTSGRGTGTDTQYF.

The CDR3 DNA sequence: TGTGCCAGCAGCGGGGGACCTAGCGAAGAGCAGTTCTTC. As protein: CASSGGPSEEQFF. V is TRBV5-4 and J is TRBJ2-1; possible D gene TRBD2, 6 bases. V lost 4 bases to trimming and J lost 10 bases, with 15 bases between them. Germline V gives CDR1 SGHNT, CDR2 YYREEE (reference sequence). CDR3 size: 13 residues.

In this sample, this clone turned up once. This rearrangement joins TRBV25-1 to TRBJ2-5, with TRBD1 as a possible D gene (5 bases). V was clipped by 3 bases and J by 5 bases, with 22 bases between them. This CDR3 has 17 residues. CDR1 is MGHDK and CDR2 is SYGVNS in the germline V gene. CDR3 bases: TGTGCCAGCAGTGAGCCTGCAGGGTTCCGCGGTTCGGAGACCCAGTACTTC. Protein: CASSEPAGFRGSETQYF.

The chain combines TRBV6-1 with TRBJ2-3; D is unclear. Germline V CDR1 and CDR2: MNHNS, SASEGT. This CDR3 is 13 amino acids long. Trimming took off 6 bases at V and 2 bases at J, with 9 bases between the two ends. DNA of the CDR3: TGTGCCAGCAGGGGCCCAGCCACAGATACGCAGTATTTT. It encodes CASRGPATDTQYF.

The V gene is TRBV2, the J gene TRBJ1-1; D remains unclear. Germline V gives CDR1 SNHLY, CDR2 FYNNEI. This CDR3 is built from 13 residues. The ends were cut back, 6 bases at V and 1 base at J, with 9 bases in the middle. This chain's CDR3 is CASSGRWNTEAFF. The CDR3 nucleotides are TGTGCCAGCAGCGGGAGGTGGAACACTGAAGCTTTCTTT.

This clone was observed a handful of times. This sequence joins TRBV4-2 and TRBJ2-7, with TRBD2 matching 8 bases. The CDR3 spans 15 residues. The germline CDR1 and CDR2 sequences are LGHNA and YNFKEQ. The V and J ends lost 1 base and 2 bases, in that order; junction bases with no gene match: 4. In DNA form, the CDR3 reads TGTGCCAGCAGCCAAGGTCGGGAGGGGACCTACGAGCAGTACTTC. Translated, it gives CASSQGREGTYEQYF.

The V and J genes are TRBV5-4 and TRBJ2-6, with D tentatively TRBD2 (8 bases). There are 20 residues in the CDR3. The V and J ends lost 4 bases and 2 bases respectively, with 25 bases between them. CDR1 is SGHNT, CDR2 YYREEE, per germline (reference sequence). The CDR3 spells CASSPGGAGGIVAGANVLTF. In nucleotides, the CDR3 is TGTGCCAGCAGCCCGGGAGGGGCAGGGGGGATAGTAGCTGGGGCCAACGTCCTGACTTTC.